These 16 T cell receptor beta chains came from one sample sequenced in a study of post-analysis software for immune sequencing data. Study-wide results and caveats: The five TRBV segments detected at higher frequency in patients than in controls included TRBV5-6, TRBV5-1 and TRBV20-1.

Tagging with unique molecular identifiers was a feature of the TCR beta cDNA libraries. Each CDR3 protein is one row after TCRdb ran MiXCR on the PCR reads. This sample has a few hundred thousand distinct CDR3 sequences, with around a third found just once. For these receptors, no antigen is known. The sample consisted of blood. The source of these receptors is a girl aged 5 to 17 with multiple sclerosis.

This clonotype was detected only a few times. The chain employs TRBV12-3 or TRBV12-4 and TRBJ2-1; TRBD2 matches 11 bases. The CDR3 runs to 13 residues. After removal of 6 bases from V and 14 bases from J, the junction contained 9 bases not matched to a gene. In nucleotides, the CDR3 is TGTGCCAGCAGCTATAGCGGGGGGGCAGTGAAGTTCTTC. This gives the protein CASSYSGGAVKFF.

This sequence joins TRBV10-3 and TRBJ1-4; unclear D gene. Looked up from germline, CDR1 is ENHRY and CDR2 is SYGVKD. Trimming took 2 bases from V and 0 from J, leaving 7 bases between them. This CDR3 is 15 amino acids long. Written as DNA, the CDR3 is TGTGCCATCAGTGAGCAGTCATCAACTAATGAAAAACTGTTTTTT. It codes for CAISEQSSTNEKLFF.

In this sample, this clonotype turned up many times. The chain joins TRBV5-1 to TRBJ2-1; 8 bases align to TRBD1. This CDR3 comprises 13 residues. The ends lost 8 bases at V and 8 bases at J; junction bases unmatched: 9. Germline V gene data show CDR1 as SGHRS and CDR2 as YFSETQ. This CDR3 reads CASFQGASDEQFF. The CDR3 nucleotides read TGCGCCAGTTTCCAGGGGGCGAGCGATGAGCAGTTCTTC.

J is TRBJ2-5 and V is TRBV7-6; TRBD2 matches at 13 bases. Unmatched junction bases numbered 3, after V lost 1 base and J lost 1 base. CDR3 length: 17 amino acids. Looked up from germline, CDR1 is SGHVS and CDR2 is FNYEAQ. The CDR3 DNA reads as TGTGCCAGCAGCTTAGTCGGGACTAGCGGGATCCAAGAGACCCAGTACTTC. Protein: CASSLVGTSGIQETQYF.

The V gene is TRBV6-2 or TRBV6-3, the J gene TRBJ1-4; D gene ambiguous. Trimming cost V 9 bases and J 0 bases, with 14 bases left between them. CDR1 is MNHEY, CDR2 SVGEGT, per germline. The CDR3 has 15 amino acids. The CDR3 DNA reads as TGTGCCAGTATAAGGGATTCTGCAACTAATGAAAAACTGTTTTTT. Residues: CASIRDSATNEKLFF.

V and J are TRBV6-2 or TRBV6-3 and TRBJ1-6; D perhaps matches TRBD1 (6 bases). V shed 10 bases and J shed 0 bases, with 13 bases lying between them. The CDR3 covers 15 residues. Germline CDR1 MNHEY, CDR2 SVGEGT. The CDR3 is CAIGQLSSYNSPLHF. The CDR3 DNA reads TGTGCCATCGGACAGCTCAGCTCCTATAATTCACCCCTCCACTTT.

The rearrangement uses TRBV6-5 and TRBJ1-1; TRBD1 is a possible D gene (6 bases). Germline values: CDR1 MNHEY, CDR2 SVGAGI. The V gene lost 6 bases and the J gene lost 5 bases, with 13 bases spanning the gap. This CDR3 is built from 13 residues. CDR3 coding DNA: TGTGCCAGCAGACGCAGGGGCCGGACTGAAGCTTTCTTT. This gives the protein CASRRRGRTEAFF.

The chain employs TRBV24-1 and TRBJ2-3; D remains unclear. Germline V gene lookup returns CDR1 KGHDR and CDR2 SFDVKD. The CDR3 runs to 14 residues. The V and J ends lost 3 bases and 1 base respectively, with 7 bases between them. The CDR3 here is CATSDHKGTDTQYF. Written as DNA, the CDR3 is TGTGCCACCAGTGATCACAAGGGCACAGATACGCAGTATTTT.

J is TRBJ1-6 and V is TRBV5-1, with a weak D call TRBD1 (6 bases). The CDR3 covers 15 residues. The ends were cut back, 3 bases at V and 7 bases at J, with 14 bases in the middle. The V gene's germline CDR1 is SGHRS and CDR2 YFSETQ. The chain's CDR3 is CASSSSGGLNSPLHF. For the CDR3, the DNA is TGCGCCAGCAGCTCGTCGGGGGGCCTCAATTCACCCCTCCACTTT.

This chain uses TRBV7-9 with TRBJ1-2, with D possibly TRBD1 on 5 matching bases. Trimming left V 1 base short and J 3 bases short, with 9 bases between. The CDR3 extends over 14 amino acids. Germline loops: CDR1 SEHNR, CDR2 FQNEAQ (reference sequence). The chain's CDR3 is CASSLEAGHYGYTF. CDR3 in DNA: TGTGCCAGCAGCTTAGAGGCGGGGCACTATGGCTACACCTTC.

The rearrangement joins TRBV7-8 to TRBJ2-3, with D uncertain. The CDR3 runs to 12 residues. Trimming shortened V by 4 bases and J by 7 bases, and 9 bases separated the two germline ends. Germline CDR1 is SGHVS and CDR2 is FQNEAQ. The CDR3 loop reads CASSSSPNTQYF. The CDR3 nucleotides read TGTGCCAGCAGCTCATCCCCCAATACGCAGTATTTT.

The CDR3 DNA reads as TGTGCCAGCAGTTACTCGGGGGACAGAATCTATGGCTACACCTTC. Its protein product is CASSYSGDRIYGYTF. The chain employs TRBV6-2 or TRBV6-3 and TRBJ1-2, with 7 bases that match TRBD1. There are 15 residues in the CDR3. The J segment lost 4 bases and the V segment lost 0 bases, leaving 5 bases of the junction unmatched. CDR1 is MNHEY and CDR2 is SVGEGT in the germline V gene.

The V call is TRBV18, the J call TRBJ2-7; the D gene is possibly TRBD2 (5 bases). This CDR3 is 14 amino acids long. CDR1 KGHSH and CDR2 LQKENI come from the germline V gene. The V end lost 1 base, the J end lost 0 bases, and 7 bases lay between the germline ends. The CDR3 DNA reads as TGTGCCAGCTCACCACAGGAGGACTCCTACGAGCAGTACTTC. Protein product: CASSPQEDSYEQYF.

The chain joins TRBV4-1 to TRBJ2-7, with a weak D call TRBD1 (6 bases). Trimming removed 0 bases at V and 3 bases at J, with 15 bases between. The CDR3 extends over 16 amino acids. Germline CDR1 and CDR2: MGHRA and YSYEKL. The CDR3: CASSQEAGGGNYEQYF. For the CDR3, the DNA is TGCGCCAGCAGCCAAGAGGCTGGGGGCGGCAACTACGAGCAGTACTTC.

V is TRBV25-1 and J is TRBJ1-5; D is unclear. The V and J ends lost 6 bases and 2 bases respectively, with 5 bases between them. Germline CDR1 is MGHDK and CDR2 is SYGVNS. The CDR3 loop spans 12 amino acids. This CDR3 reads CASREGNQPQHF. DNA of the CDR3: TGTGCCAGCAGGGAGGGCAATCAGCCCCAGCATTTT.

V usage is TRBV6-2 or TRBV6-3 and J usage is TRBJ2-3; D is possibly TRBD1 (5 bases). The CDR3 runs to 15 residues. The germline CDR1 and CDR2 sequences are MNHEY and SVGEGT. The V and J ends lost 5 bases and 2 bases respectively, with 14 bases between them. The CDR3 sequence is CASSPLQGLTDTQYF. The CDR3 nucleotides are TGTGCCAGCAGTCCCCTGCAGGGTCTCACAGATACGCAGTATTTT.